This T cell receptor beta chain was recorded in a study of shared clonotypes between healthy human individuals. A word on this clone: The target antigen is unknown.

Study-level findings and limits: Blood was the only sampled material, and tissue repertoires likely differ. Generally, naive subsets (rather than memory subsets) showed larger estimated richness.

Germline V gene lookup returns CDR1 SGHDT and CDR2 YYEEEE. The trim removed 1 base at V and 5 bases at J, leaving 4 bases unmatched. This CDR3 has 14 amino acids. Repertoires were generated with immunoSEQ multiplex PCR, while TCRdb's copy carries only in-frame clones and drops some. The data contain about a million clones, roughly 80% of them singletons. Sequencing used memory CD4+ T cells from PBMCs. Subset reported: CD45RA-negative fraction. The J gene is TRBJ1-2, the V gene TRBV5-6; 8 bases fit TRBD1. This TCR derives from a man younger than 35 in good health. Some clones in this sample may be carry-over from other donors' samples. CDR3 protein: CASSLMQGAYGYTF. The CDR3 DNA reads TGTGCCAGCAGCTTGATGCAGGGGGCTTATGGCTACACCTTC. Together with reference TRBV5-6 and TRBJ1-2, the CDR3 gives the full variable domain: DAGVTQSPTHLIKTRGQQVTLRCSPKSGHDTVSWYQQALGQGPQFIFQYYEEEERQRGNFPDRFSGHQFPNYSSELNVNALLLGDSALYLCASSLMQGAYGYTFGSGTRLTVV.